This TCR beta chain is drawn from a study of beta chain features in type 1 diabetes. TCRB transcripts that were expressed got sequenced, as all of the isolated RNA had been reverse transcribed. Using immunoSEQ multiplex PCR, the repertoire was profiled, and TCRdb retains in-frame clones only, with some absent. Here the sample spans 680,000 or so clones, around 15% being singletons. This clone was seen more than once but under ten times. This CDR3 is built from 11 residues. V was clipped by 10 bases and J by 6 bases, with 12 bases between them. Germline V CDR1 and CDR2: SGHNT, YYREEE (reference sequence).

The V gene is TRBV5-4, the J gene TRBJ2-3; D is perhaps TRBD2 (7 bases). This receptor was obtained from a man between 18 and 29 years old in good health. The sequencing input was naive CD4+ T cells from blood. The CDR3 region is CALGRGDTQYF. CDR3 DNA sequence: TGTGCCTTAGGGAGGGGGGATACGCAGTATTTT.